The next 2 T cell receptor beta chains were all read from a single sample in a study of OX40 agonist ivuxolimab in advanced cancers. TCRdb keeps only in-frame clones here, not all; method: immunoSEQ multiplex PCR. The sample contains roughly 100,000 clones, 85% to 90% of which appear only once. The sample here was CD4+ or CD8+ T cells sorted from blood, taken in a trial of the OX40 agonist ivuxolimab. The source is an adult with an advanced solid tumor such as melanoma, head and neck, liver or kidney cancer.

The chain links TRBV19 to TRBJ1-5; possible D gene TRBD1, 6 bases. Looked up from germline, CDR1 is LNHDA and CDR2 is SQIVND (reference sequence). Trimming removed 6 bases from V and 6 bases from J, with 24 bases in between. The CDR3 totals 17 residues. CDR3 DNA: TGTGCCAGTAGCAAAGGGGAATACAGGGAAGTGGGTCAGCCCCAGCATTTT. Protein: CASSKGEYREVGQPQHF.

The genes are TRBV6-5 and TRBJ1-1; D may be TRBD1 (5 bases). Germline values: CDR1 MNHEY, CDR2 SVGAGI. This CDR3 region has 13 residues. Trimming removed 6 bases at V and 0 bases at J, with 8 bases between. Here the CDR3 DNA reads TGTGCCAGCAGGAGGACACTGAACACTGAAGCTTTCTTT. Translating it yields CASRRTLNTEAFF.